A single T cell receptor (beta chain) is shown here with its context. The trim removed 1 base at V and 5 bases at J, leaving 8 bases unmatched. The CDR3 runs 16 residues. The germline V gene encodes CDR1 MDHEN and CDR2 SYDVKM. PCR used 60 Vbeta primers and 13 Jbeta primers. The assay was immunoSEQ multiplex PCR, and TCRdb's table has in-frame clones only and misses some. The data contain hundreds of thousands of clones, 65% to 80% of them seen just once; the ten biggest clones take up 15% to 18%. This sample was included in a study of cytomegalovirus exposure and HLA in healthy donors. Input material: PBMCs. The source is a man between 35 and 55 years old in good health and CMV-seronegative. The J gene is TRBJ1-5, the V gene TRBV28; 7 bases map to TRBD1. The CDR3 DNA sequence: TGTGCCAGCAGTTTATCCGACAGGGCGCGGGATCAGCCCCAGCATTTT. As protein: CASSLSDRARDQPQHF.